The T cell receptor (beta chain) described here comes from a study of cytomegalovirus exposure and HLA in healthy donors. Looking at the study overall: The 120 validation repertoires matched the 500 to 750 first-cohort repertoires in platform, a later analysis reported.

CDR1 is SGHTA, CDR2 FQGNSA, per germline. V was pared by 5 bases and J by 9 bases, with 14 bases of the junction left unmatched. CDR3 length: 16 residues. Study-wide findings and caveats: The tendency of first-cohort TCR clusters to co-occur in the roughly 120 validation repertoires was identified by a subsequent analysis. Associated with cytomegalovirus, according to the listing, were 150 to 200 TCR beta chains. Reports credit the classifier with highly specific, highly sensitive diagnosis of cytomegalovirus status.

Assay: immunoSEQ multiplex PCR; the TCRdb copy retains only in-frame clones and omits some. The sample yields about 180,000 clones, 85% seen once. In the case of this clone: Antigen: not known.

The chain employs TRBV7-2 and TRBJ2-1, with TRBD2 matching over 9 bases. The source is a man aged 18 to 29 in good health and CMV-seropositive. The sequenced sample was PBMCs. The CDR3 here is CASSPQALAGVGEQFF. The CDR3, as DNA: TGTGCCAGCAGCCCCCAGGCATTAGCGGGAGTCGGTGAGCAGTTCTTC.